What follows are 19 T cell receptor beta chains derived from one specimen sequenced in a study of T-cell memory formation after mild COVID-19. In TCRdb, the 5' RACE reads were re-called with MiXCR into one record per CDR3 protein. The sample lists almost 550,000 distinct CDR3 sequences, over 20% seen once, with approximately 13% in the top ten. Sequences were obtained from PBMCs or a T cell subset sorted from them (not recorded which). The receptors shown here come from an adult woman who had mild COVID-19 (a few samples of this study predate the infection). Cell type and time point are not known.

This clonotype was counted ten times or more. The rearrangement links TRBV5-6 to TRBJ2-3, with a tentative D call TRBD1 (5 bases). CDR3 length: 14 residues. The V gene's germline CDR1 is SGHDT and CDR2 YYEEEE. Deletions cut 0 bases from V and 2 bases from J, with 7 bases between. CDR3 in amino acids: CASSLGGHTDTQYF. In nucleotides, the CDR3 is TGTGCCAGCAGCTTGGGGGGCCACACAGATACGCAGTATTTT.

This clonotype was observed a few times. J is TRBJ2-2 and V is TRBV10-3, with D tentatively TRBD1 or TRBD2 (5 bases each). There are 13 residues in the CDR3. Germline values: CDR1 ENHRY, CDR2 SYGVKD. The germline V and J ends were trimmed by 10 bases and 4 bases, with 13 bases remaining between them. The CDR3 DNA is TGTGCCAAGAAGGGGACCTCCACCGGGGAGCTGTTTTTT. Protein product: CAKKGTSTGELFF.

This clonotype was seen only a few times. The CDR3 here is CASSLRGKYQPQHF. The CDR3 DNA follows: TGTGCCAGCAGCTTACGAGGGAAGTATCAGCCCCAGCATTTT. The J gene is TRBJ1-5, the V gene TRBV7-2; unclear D gene. This CDR3 is 14 amino acids long. From germline, CDR1 is SGHTA and CDR2 FQGNSA. V was cut by 2 bases and J by 5 bases, with 10 bases left in between. The whole variable domain, filled in from reference TRBV7-2 and TRBJ1-5, reads GAGVSQSPSNKVTEKGKDVELRCDPISGHTALYWYRQSLGQGLEFLIYFQGNSAPDKSGLPSDRFSAERTGGSVSTLTIQRTQQEDSAVYLCASSLRGKYQPQHFGDGTRLSIL.

The chain employs TRBV7-6 and TRBJ1-2, with 9 bases aligning to TRBD1. The V gene's germline CDR1 is SGHVS and CDR2 FNYEAQ. CDR3 size: 18 residues. With V trimmed by 6 bases and J by 0 bases, 14 bases remained unmatched. The CDR3 DNA sequence: TGTGCCAGCAGAAGAGACATTTTAGGACAGGGGCCTAACTATGGCTACACCTTC. This translates into CASRRDILGQGPNYGYTF.

This clonotype has at least ten counts. V is TRBV29-1 and J is TRBJ1-1; 7 nucleotides match TRBD1. The germline V gene encodes CDR1 SQVTM and CDR2 ANQGSEA. The CDR3 runs 13 residues. With V trimmed by 2 bases and J by 6 bases, 6 bases remained unmatched. This chain's CDR3 is CSVEQGVIAEAFF. For the CDR3, the DNA is TGCAGCGTTGAACAGGGGGTGATCGCTGAAGCTTTCTTT.

This rearrangement joins TRBV9 to TRBJ1-1; D remains unclear. V was clipped by 0 bases and J by 5 bases, with 11 bases between them. CDR1 and CDR2 (germline): SGDLS, YYNGEE. The CDR3 consists of 14 residues. The CDR3: CASSVVPGGTEAFF. DNA of the CDR3: TGTGCCAGCAGCGTAGTTCCGGGTGGAACTGAAGCTTTCTTT.

The chain links TRBV2 to TRBJ2-1; a possible D gene is TRBD1 (5 bases). Germline values: CDR1 SNHLY, CDR2 FYNNEI. The ends were cut back, 6 bases at V and 4 bases at J, with 7 bases in the middle. The CDR3 covers 12 residues. The CDR3 region has the DNA TGTGCCAGCAGAGGACATTACAATGAGCAGTTCTTC. This gives the protein CASRGHYNEQFF.

The rearrangement uses TRBV5-1 and TRBJ2-3, with 8 nucleotides matching TRBD1. V shed 4 bases, J shed 2 bases, and the junction held 9 bases outside the gene matches. CDR3 length: 16 amino acids. The germline V gene encodes CDR1 SGHRS and CDR2 YFSETQ. CDR3 region: CASSGRQGLNTDTQYF. CDR3 bases: TGCGCCAGCAGCGGACGACAGGGGTTGAACACAGATACGCAGTATTTT.

About this clonotype: A much larger clone is a single base away; this may be a read error. The chain is built from TRBV6-5 and TRBJ2-6; the D is unclear. The V gene lost 9 bases and the J gene lost 0 bases, with 18 bases spanning the gap. This CDR3 is built from 17 residues. From germline, CDR1 is MNHEY and CDR2 SVGAGI. DNA of the CDR3: TGTGCCAGAAGTAAACAGATCTCCTCCTCTGGGGCCAACGTCCTGACTTTC. Amino acids: CARSKQISSSGANVLTF.

This clonotype occurred a few times. The CDR3 loop is CSVEGGSGTDTQYF. The CDR3, as DNA: TGCAGCGTTGAAGGGGGCAGCGGCACAGATACGCAGTATTTT. The chain is built from TRBV29-1 and TRBJ2-3; a possible D gene is TRBD1 (5 bases). The CDR3 has 14 residues. The germline gives CDR1 SQVTM, CDR2 ANQGSEA. V lost 1 base, J lost 1 base, and 9 bases lay in between.

The rearrangement links TRBV15 to TRBJ1-2; the D is unclear. The CDR3 length is 13 residues. Germline V CDR1 and CDR2: LNHNV, YYDKDF (reference sequence). V was trimmed by 5 bases and J by 5 bases, leaving 12 bases between them. CDR3 in DNA: TGTGCCACCAGCTCCCGGACGGATTATGGCTACACCTTC. This encodes CATSSRTDYGYTF.

V and J are TRBV6-1 and TRBJ1-2; 7 bases are a match to TRBD1. The V gene end was trimmed by 5 bases and the J gene end by 1 base; junction bases not matched to a gene: 4. CDR1 is MNHNS, CDR2 SASEGT, per germline. This CDR3 contains 14 residues. DNA for the CDR3: TGTGCCAGCAGTCCTACAGGGGATAACTATGGCTACACCTTC. Its protein product is CASSPTGDNYGYTF.

The rearrangement joins TRBV6-5 to TRBJ1-4; the D is unclear. The CDR3 covers 13 residues. V shed 7 bases and J shed 4 bases, with 10 bases lying between them. Germline V gene lookup returns CDR1 MNHEY and CDR2 SVGAGI. Here the CDR3 reads CASTGGYNEKLFF. DNA for the CDR3: TGTGCCAGCACAGGCGGGTATAATGAAAAACTGTTTTTT.

This clonotype was counted a single time. The genes are TRBV6-5 and TRBJ1-4, with D possibly being TRBD1 (5 bases). V lost 4 bases, J lost 5 bases, and 20 bases lay in between. Germline CDR1 MNHEY, CDR2 SVGAGI. The CDR3 has 17 residues. The CDR3 protein is CASSSGGVGRVNEKLFF. For the CDR3, the DNA is TGTGCCAGCAGTTCTGGCGGGGTGGGCAGGGTGAATGAAAAACTGTTTTTT.

This clonotype was observed a few times. This sequence joins TRBV5-6 and TRBJ1-2, with TRBD1 as a possible D gene (5 bases). The CDR3 spans 16 residues. Deletions cut 4 bases from V and 5 bases from J, with 21 bases between. Germline V gene lookup returns CDR1 SGHDT and CDR2 YYEEEE. CDR3 amino acids: CASSARGRRAGYGYTF. As DNA, the CDR3 is TGTGCCAGCAGCGCGAGGGGACGGCGAGCTGGGTATGGCTACACCTTC.

The J gene is TRBJ2-2, the V gene TRBV9, with D unresolved. CDR1 is SGDLS and CDR2 is YYNGEE in the germline V gene. The V end was cut by 0 bases, the J end by 1 base, with 10 bases between. The CDR3 is 16 amino acids. For the CDR3, the DNA is TGTGCCAGCAGCGTAGGAGGAACTTTGAACACCGGGGAGCTGTTTTTT. Translated: CASSVGGTLNTGELFF.

This rearrangement joins TRBV7-6 to TRBJ2-1; TRBD2 aligns across 11 bases. The CDR3 has 15 residues. In germline, CDR1 is SGHVS, CDR2 FNYEAQ. Trimming at V came to 4 bases and at J to 7 bases, leaving 6 bases not matched to a gene. Written as DNA, the CDR3 is TGTGCCAGCAGCTATAGCGGGGGGGCAGGGAATGAGCAGTTCTTC. It specifies CASSYSGGAGNEQFF.

This clonotype was found many times. The chain carries TRBV4-1 and TRBJ2-3; 9 bases match TRBD1. Trimming removed 4 bases from V and 3 bases from J; junction bases left unmatched: 5. The CDR3 has 15 amino acids. Germline CDR1 and CDR2: MGHRA and YSYEKL. The CDR3 sequence is CASSPGQGPTDTQYF. The CDR3 DNA is TGCGCCAGCAGCCCCGGACAGGGGCCAACAGATACGCAGTATTTT.

The chain has TRBV5-4 and TRBJ2-5; 9 nucleotides agree with TRBD2. The CDR3 length is 16 residues. Germline V gene data show CDR1 as SGHNT and CDR2 as YYREEE (reference sequence). The junction had 12 bases not matched to a gene; V was cut back by 4 bases and J by 5 bases. The CDR3 DNA follows: TGTGCCAGCAGCCTGGGGGCTAGCGGGGCTGCTGAGACCCAGTACTTC. Translated, it gives CASSLGASGAAETQYF.